The text below deals with one T cell receptor beta chain. Its target is unknown. This specimen belongs to a study of radiotherapy plus CTLA-4 blockade in lung cancer. Chemo-refractory metastatic non-small-cell lung cancer patients received focal radiation with ipilimumab CTLA-4 blockade. Study conclusions and caveats: Blood TCR clones of tumor origin expanded after radiotherapy plus ipilimumab.

Measured with immunoSEQ multiplex PCR; TCRdb has only the in-frame clones, and not every one. This table has some 120,000 clones, more than 75% appearing once. There are 16 residues in the CDR3. Trimming cost V 6 bases and J 0 bases, with 14 bases left between them. In germline, CDR1 is SNHLY, CDR2 FYNNEI. The sample in question was peripheral blood, obtained from a patient treated with radiotherapy plus ipilimumab. The chain recombines TRBV2 with TRBJ1-4; no clear D. This sequence originates from a human donor with non-small cell lung cancer that progressed on radiotherapy plus ipilimumab. Some clones in this sample may be carry-over from other donors' samples. In DNA, the CDR3 is TGTGCCAGCAGAAGACCCCCGGGCGCAACTAATGAAAAACTGTTTTTT. It specifies CASRRPPGATNEKLFF.